The rows below give T cell receptor beta chains drawn from one sample of a study of blood T cell repertoires in COVID-19. Measured with immunoSEQ multiplex PCR; TCRdb has only the in-frame clones, and not every one. The table records roughly 210,000 clones, roughly 84% of them present only once. The sequenced sample consisted of PBMCs or T cells enriched from blood (not recorded which). These receptors came from a man aged 25 to 40 in a cohort exposed to, infected with or recovered from COVID-19 (not recorded which). Both conserved end residues are part of each CDR3. Each record gives: D gene, V gene, clone size, J gene, CDR3 protein, CDR3 DNA. The D gene is left open where the match is weak. The size of a clone is reported for some rows only, either as once, few or many, or as a class for expanded clones.

>TRBD1|TRBV5-1|-|TRBJ1-1
CASSPDREPMNTEAFF
TGCGCCAGCAGCCCGGACAGGGAACCAATGAACACTGAAGCTTTCTTT
>TRBD2|TRBV28|-|TRBJ2-7
CASSLSPPGRADEQYF
TGTGCCAGCAGTTTATCCCCCCCGGGGAGGGCTGACGAGCAGTACTTC
>-|TRBV12-3/TRBV12-4|-|TRBJ2-3
CAIDRQFTDTQYF
TGTGCCATCGATAGACAGTTCACAGATACGCAGTATTTT
>TRBD2|TRBV9|-|TRBJ2-5
CASSLAGTTGQTQYF
TGTGCCAGCAGCTTAGCCGGGACTACCGGGCAGACCCAGTACTTC
>-|TRBV9|-|TRBJ2-7
CASSVGPRPGNKNEQYF
TGTGCCAGCAGCGTAGGTCCCCGGCCGGGAAATAAGAACGAGCAGTACTTC
>-|TRBV28|once|TRBJ2-7
CASSLLGERYEQYF
TGTGCCAGCAGTTTATTGGGAGAGAGGTACGAGCAGTACTTC
>TRBD2|TRBV15|once|TRBJ2-3
CATSRSPPTSLSTDTQYF
TGTGCCACCAGCAGATCGCCCCCGACTAGCCTGAGCACAGATACGCAGTATTTT
>TRBD1|TRBV5-1|few|TRBJ2-7
CASSLDLGQGNEQYF
TGCGCCAGCAGCTTAGACCTGGGACAGGGCAACGAGCAGTACTTC
>-|TRBV27|-|TRBJ1-6
CASSLIAPPGATLSYNSPLHF
TGTGCCAGCAGTTTGATAGCCCCCCCAGGGGCCACCCTCTCCTATAATTCACCCCTCCACTTT
>TRBD1|TRBV7-4|-|TRBJ2-2
CASSLPGQGWHTGELFF
TGTGCCAGCAGCTTACCGGGACAGGGCTGGCACACCGGGGAGCTGTTTTTT
>TRBD1|TRBV7-3|once|TRBJ1-6
CASSLGAGGLPALHF
TGTGCCAGCAGCTTAGGGGCAGGGGGCCTCCCGGCCCTCCACTTT
>-|TRBV27|-|TRBJ1-1
CASRSTTKSEAFF
TGTGCCAGCAGAAGCACTACAAAATCTGAAGCTTTCTTT
>TRBD2|TRBV5-1|-|TRBJ2-2
CASSSLTSGNTGELFF
TGCGCCAGCAGCTCATTGACTAGCGGAAACACCGGGGAGCTGTTTTTT
>-|TRBV28|-|TRBJ1-5
CASSLIGRQAQHF
TGTGCCAGCAGTTTAATAGGGAGGCAGGCCCAGCATTTT
>TRBD1|TRBV7-8|once|TRBJ2-5
CASSIQGARETQYF
TGTGCCAGCAGCATACAGGGGGCGAGAGAGACCCAGTACTTC
>TRBD2|TRBV19|-|TRBJ2-1
CASSRTGTSGINEQFF
TGTGCCAGTAGTAGAACCGGGACTAGCGGGATCAATGAGCAGTTCTTC
>-|TRBV7-8|-|TRBJ1-4
CASGWGGTNEKLFF
TGTGCCAGCGGCTGGGGAGGTACTAATGAAAAACTGTTTTTT
>TRBD1|TRBV10-3|-|TRBJ2-7
CAIGGTGAYEQYF
TGTGCCATCGGTGGGACAGGGGCATACGAGCAGTACTTC
>-|TRBV7-2|-|TRBJ1-5
CASSLQNNQPQHF
TGTGCCAGCAGCTTACAAAACAATCAGCCCCAGCATTTT
>TRBD1|TRBV27|-|TRBJ1-1
CASRATGRTTEAFF
TGTGCCAGCAGGGCGACAGGGCGGACCACTGAAGCTTTCTTT
>-|TRBV19|-|TRBJ1-3
CASSFTSGNTIYF
TGTGCCAGTAGTTTCACTTCTGGAAACACCATATATTTT
>-|TRBV14|few|TRBJ2-2
CASSQIEQGNTGELFF
TGTGCCAGCAGCCAAATTGAACAGGGGAACACCGGGGAGCTGTTTTTT
>-|TRBV15|once|TRBJ2-3
CATSSMRDATDTQYF
TGTGCCACCAGCAGCATGCGGGACGCAACAGATACGCAGTATTTT
>TRBD2|TRBV6-2/TRBV6-3|-|TRBJ2-7
CASSYFATSGFNDEQYF
TGTGCCAGCAGTTACTTTGCTACTAGCGGCTTCAATGACGAGCAGTACTTC
>TRBD1|TRBV7-2|-|TRBJ1-6
CASSPGQPNNSPLHF
TGTGCCAGCAGCCCGGGACAGCCCAATAATTCACCCCTCCACTTT
>-|TRBV7-2|-|TRBJ1-6
CASSLGGGDNSPLHF
TGTGCCAGCAGCTTAGGGGGAGGGGATAATTCACCCCTCCACTTT
>TRBD2|TRBV5-1|-|TRBJ2-7
CASSLEPSGIGEQYF
TGCGCCAGCAGCTTGGAGCCTAGCGGGATTGGCGAGCAGTACTTC
>-|TRBV10-3|-|TRBJ2-1
CAISFFQRYSYNEQFF
TGTGCCATCAGTTTCTTCCAGCGGTACTCCTACAATGAGCAGTTCTTC
>-|TRBV7-3|-|TRBJ2-1
CASSYGLRGSYNEQFF
TGTGCCAGCAGTTACGGCCTCAGGGGCTCCTACAATGAGCAGTTCTTC
>-|TRBV3-1/TRBV3-2|-|TRBJ2-3
CASTQGRGGDTQYF
TGTGCCAGCACCCAGGGGAGGGGAGGAGATACGCAGTATTTT
>TRBD2|TRBV11-2|-|TRBJ2-5
CASSILAGGRETQYF
TGTGCCAGCAGCATTCTAGCGGGAGGCCGGGAGACCCAGTACTTC
>TRBD1|TRBV4-1|-|TRBJ1-2
CASSHPQGAAGYTF
TGCGCCAGCAGCCATCCACAGGGGGCTGCTGGCTACACCTTC
>TRBD1|TRBV11-2|-|TRBJ1-1
CASRPRDRVNTEAFF
TGTGCCAGCAGGCCTCGGGACAGGGTGAACACTGAAGCTTTCTTT
>-|TRBV5-1|once|TRBJ2-1
CASSLGQGSYNEQFF
TGCGCCAGCAGCTTGGGGCAGGGCTCCTACAATGAGCAGTTCTTC
>TRBD1|TRBV12-3/TRBV12-4|once|TRBJ1-1
CASSRTGGDEAFF
TGTGCCAGCTCGAGGACAGGGGGAGATGAAGCTTTCTTT
>TRBD1|TRBV9|-|TRBJ1-3
CASSAGTGGGGNTIYF
TGTGCCAGCAGCGCCGGGACAGGGGGAGGAGGAAACACCATATATTTT
>TRBD1|TRBV19|-|TRBJ1-1
CASSPWTGRTEAFF
TGTGCCAGTAGTCCCTGGACAGGGAGGACTGAAGCTTTCTTT
>TRBD2|TRBV20-1|-|TRBJ2-7
CSASQREALGGEQYF
TGCAGTGCTAGTCAGCGGGAGGCCCTTGGAGGAGAGCAGTACTTC
>-|TRBV28|-|TRBJ2-7
CASSFEQGSYEQYF
TGTGCCAGCAGTTTCGAGCAGGGGAGTTACGAGCAGTACTTC
>-|TRBV7-8|-|TRBJ1-5
CASSFLRSEPQHF
TGTGCCAGCAGCTTTCTTCGGTCGGAGCCCCAGCATTTT
>-|TRBV18|-|TRBJ1-1
CASSLDMFNTEAFF
TGTGCCAGCTCACTTGACATGTTCAACACTGAAGCTTTCTTT
>TRBD2|TRBV6-2/TRBV6-3|-|TRBJ2-1
CASSYGRTSGDNEQFF
TGTGCCAGCAGTTACGGTCGGACTAGCGGGGACAATGAGCAGTTCTTC
>TRBD2|TRBV5-1|-|TRBJ2-1
CASSPGLAGVVLPYNEQFF
TGCGCCAGCAGCCCGGGACTAGCGGGAGTGGTCCTCCCTTACAATGAGCAGTTCTTC
>-|TRBV11-2|-|TRBJ2-5
CASSFSGSSWETQYF
TGTGCCAGCAGCTTCTCCGGGAGTTCGTGGGAGACCCAGTACTTC
>-|TRBV27|-|TRBJ1-1
CASSLQGGNTEAFF
TGTGCCAGCAGCTTACAGGGAGGCAACACTGAAGCTTTCTTT
>TRBD2|TRBV27|-|TRBJ2-2
CASSRPGAGGNTGELFF
TGTGCCAGCAGTCGCCCTGGAGCGGGAGGGAACACCGGGGAGCTGTTTTTT
>-|TRBV25-1|-|TRBJ2-3
CASSESRHFTDTQYF
TGTGCCAGCAGTGAATCCCGACACTTCACAGATACGCAGTATTTT
>-|TRBV9|-|TRBJ1-6
CASRDGHNNNSPLHF
TGTGCCAGCAGAGATGGACACAACAACAATTCACCCCTCCACTTT
>TRBD1|TRBV28|few|TRBJ1-2
CASQTGGGGYTF
TGTGCCAGCCAAACAGGGGGCGGGGGCTACACCTTC
>TRBD2|TRBV28|-|TRBJ2-1
CASSPLIGAGGGNEQFF
TGTGCCAGCAGTCCCCTCATTGGAGCGGGAGGGGGCAATGAGCAGTTCTTC
>TRBD2|TRBV9|-|TRBJ2-3
CASSVLSGITDTQYF
TGTGCCAGCAGCGTACTTAGCGGGATCACAGATACGCAGTATTTT
>TRBD1|TRBV6-5|-|TRBJ2-7
CASRTAGTATYEQYF
TGTGCCAGCAGGACCGCCGGGACAGCCACCTACGAGCAGTACTTC